Below, 17 T cell receptor beta chains from the same sample are listed, as sequenced in a study of cytomegalovirus exposure and HLA in healthy donors. Profiled with immunoSEQ multiplex PCR; TCRdb holds only in-frame clones, not every one. The sample includes roughly 200,000 clones, about 89% of them seen just once. Sequenced: PBMCs. The receptors originated from a man younger than 40 in good health and CMV-seropositive.

The V and J genes are TRBV5-6 and TRBJ2-6; the D gene is possibly TRBD2 (5 bases). The germline V gene encodes CDR1 SGHDT and CDR2 YYEEEE. V lost 4 bases and J 0 bases, leaving 17 bases between the germline ends. The CDR3 length is 18 residues. This chain's CDR3 is CASSRSGSQISGANVLTF. The DNA for the CDR3 is TGTGCCAGCAGCCGTTCGGGGAGTCAGATCTCTGGGGCCAACGTCCTGACTTTC.

The gene calls are TRBV30 and TRBJ1-1; D ambiguous. CDR1 and CDR2 (germline): GTSNPN, SVGIG (reference sequence). The CDR3 totals 14 residues. The germline V and J ends were trimmed by 0 bases and 0 bases, with 8 bases remaining between them. Here the CDR3 DNA reads TGTGCCTGGAGTGTTGGGCTAATGAACACTGAAGCTTTCTTT. Translation: CAWSVGLMNTEAFF.

This clone was found once. The V call is TRBV5-1, the J call TRBJ1-6; a weak D match, TRBD1 (6 bases). V gave up 4 bases and J gave up 0 bases, with 17 bases separating them. From germline, CDR1 is SGHRS and CDR2 YFSETQ. The CDR3 contains 18 residues. The CDR3 sequence: CASSGPDSQSSYNSPLHF. CDR3 coding DNA: TGCGCCAGCAGCGGCCCGGACAGTCAGAGCTCCTATAATTCACCCCTCCACTTT.

The J gene is TRBJ1-1, the V gene TRBV19; D is unclear. The CDR3 is 13 amino acids. Germline CDR1 reads LNHDA; CDR2 reads SQIVND (reference sequence). The V gene lost 5 bases and the J gene lost 1 base, with 8 bases spanning the gap. The CDR3: CASSLAANTEAFF. The CDR3 DNA reads TGTGCCAGTAGTTTGGCAGCGAACACTGAAGCTTTCTTT. Full variable domain (remainder filled in from reference TRBV19 and TRBJ1-1): DGGITQSPKYLFRKEGQNVTLSCEQNLNHDAMYWYRQDPGQGLRLIYYSQIVNDFQKGDIAEGYSVSREKKESFPLTVTSAQKNPTAFYLCASSLAANTEAFFGQGTRLTVV.

V gene TRBV5-1 combines with J gene TRBJ2-7; TRBD1 aligns across 7 bases. This CDR3 has 15 residues. The trim removed 0 bases at V and 4 bases at J, leaving 7 bases unmatched. Germline CDR1 SGHRS, CDR2 YFSETQ. The CDR3 nucleotides are TGCGCCAGCAGCTTGGCTTTAGGGGGCCAGTACGAGCAGTACTTC. This encodes CASSLALGGQYEQYF. The whole variable domain, remainder taken from reference TRBV5-1 and TRBJ2-7, is KAGVTQTPRYLIKTRGQQVTLSCSPISGHRSVSWYQQTPGQGLQFLFEYFSETQRNKGNFPGRFSGRQFSNSRSEMNVSTLELGDSALYLCASSLALGGQYEQYFGPGTRLTVT.

The chain is built from TRBV2 and TRBJ2-2; D uncertain. The germline V and J ends were trimmed by 8 bases and 3 bases, with 10 bases remaining between them. The V gene's germline CDR1 is SNHLY and CDR2 FYNNEI. This CDR3 has 13 residues. The CDR3 DNA is TGTGCCAGCCATTTAGATGACACCGGGGAGCTGTTTTTT. It specifies CASHLDDTGELFF.

This chain joins TRBV5-1 and TRBJ2-7; TRBD1 might be the D (5 bases). The germline gives CDR1 SGHRS, CDR2 YFSETQ. This CDR3 comprises 15 residues. Between the trimmed V and J ends, which lost 4 bases and 3 bases, there was a span of 17 bases. CDR3: CASSRAVGANYEQYF. In nucleotides, the CDR3 is TGCGCCAGCAGCCGTGCCGTTGGGGCAAACTACGAGCAGTACTTC.

The chain is built from TRBV30 and TRBJ2-2, with D possibly being TRBD2 (6 bases). Germline loops: CDR1 GTSNPN, CDR2 SVGIG (reference sequence). The CDR3 loop spans 14 amino acids. The germline V and J ends were trimmed by 6 bases and 5 bases, with 16 bases remaining between them. Written as DNA, the CDR3 is TGTGCCTGCAGGCCGTGGGGGGAAACCGGGGAGCTGTTTTTT. Residues: CACRPWGETGELFF.

In this sample, this clone turned up once. The V gene is TRBV29-1, the J gene TRBJ2-3, with D tentatively TRBD2 (5 bases). Germline CDR1 is SQVTM and CDR2 is ANQGSEA. V dropped 2 bases and J dropped 2 bases, with 14 bases sitting between them. CDR3 length: 15 residues. CDR3 region: CSVELRASPTDTQYF. The CDR3 DNA follows: TGCAGCGTTGAACTTAGGGCTAGCCCCACAGATACGCAGTATTTT.

This clone has only a few counts. This rearrangement joins TRBV7-9 to TRBJ1-1; D unclear. Trimming cost V 3 bases and J 2 bases, with 7 bases left between them. This CDR3 contains 13 residues. Germline lookup yields CDR1 SEHNR and CDR2 FQNEAQ (reference sequence). CDR3 nucleotide sequence: TGTGCCAGCAGCTTGTGGGGTAACACTGAAGCTTTCTTT. It codes for CASSLWGNTEAFF.

This sequence joins TRBV29-1 and TRBJ2-1; the D gene is possibly TRBD2 (5 bases). The CDR3 sequence is 14 residues long. V lost 1 base and J lost 9, with 16 bases in between. Germline V CDR1 and CDR2: SQVTM, ANQGSEA. CDR3: CSVEAGRGVAEQFF. The CDR3, as DNA: TGCAGCGTTGAAGCGGGTCGGGGTGTTGCTGAGCAGTTCTTC.

This chain uses TRBV13 with TRBJ2-7; 9 bases map to TRBD1. Germline lookup yields CDR1 PRHDT and CDR2 FYEKMQ (reference sequence). The length of the CDR3 is 14 residues. The junction had 3 bases not matched to a gene; V was cut back by 5 bases and J by 1 base. CDR3: CASSTGTGSYEQYF. The DNA of the CDR3 is TGTGCCAGCAGCACCGGGACAGGGTCCTACGAGCAGTACTTC.

The chain carries TRBV11-3 and TRBJ2-7; the D call may be TRBD1 or TRBD2 (5 bases each). CDR3 length equals 14 residues. Germline CDR1 reads SGHNT; CDR2 reads YENEEA. Trimming left V 5 bases short and J 3 bases short, with 14 bases between. The CDR3 DNA reads TGTGCCAGCAGCCACCGGGACGGGAACTACGAGCAGTACTTC. Protein: CASSHRDGNYEQYF.

The CDR3 sequence: CASSSMYQETQYF. As DNA, the CDR3 is TGTGCCAGCAGTTCCATGTACCAAGAGACCCAGTACTTC. This chain links TRBV27 with TRBJ2-5; D not certain. Germline V lookup: CDR1 MNHEY, CDR2 SMNVEV (reference sequence). This CDR3 comprises 13 residues. Trimming cost V 4 bases and J 0 bases, with 6 bases left between them.

This chain uses TRBV6-6 with TRBJ2-1; D perhaps matches TRBD1 (6 bases). Deletions cut 6 bases from V and 4 bases from J, with 10 bases between. The CDR3 is 13 residues long. From germline, CDR1 is MNHNY and CDR2 SVGAGI (reference sequence). CDR3 nucleotides: TGTGCCAGCAGACAGACAGGTTACAATGAGCAGTTCTTC. It specifies CASRQTGYNEQFF.

CDR3 nucleotides: TGTGCCAGCAGCCCCCTCAGCCGACACCCGTACGAGCAGTACTTC. It encodes CASSPLSRHPYEQYF. The chain employs TRBV11-2 and TRBJ2-7, with D unclear. Per the germline V gene, CDR1 is SGHAT and CDR2 is FQNNGV. The V and J ends lost 5 bases and 4 bases respectively, with 18 bases between them. The CDR3 runs 15 residues.

The rearrangement links TRBV2 to TRBJ2-5; 10 bases match TRBD2. Trimming removed 3 bases from V and 3 bases from J; junction bases left unmatched: 4. From germline, CDR1 is SNHLY and CDR2 FYNNEI. The CDR3 totals 15 residues. In DNA, the CDR3 is TGTGCCAGCAGTGAGTGGCTAGCGGGAGAAGAGACCCAGTACTTC. This encodes CASSEWLAGEETQYF.